This TCR beta chain derives from a study of T cells in Graves' hyperthyroidism and ophthalmopathy. General study findings and limits: Clonotypes that were expanded in thyroid above 0.001 mostly appeared in blood too.

In the case of this clonotype: Antigen specificity is unknown. One end of the junction does not line up with germline, which may come from a read error.

Absence of ophthalmopathy progression within 18 months defined stable Graves' hyperthyroidism. With a duration under 2 months, the hyperthyroidism was newly diagnosed in patients aged 18 to 65. Fresh peripheral blood, 10 ml, yielded the PBMCs. Amplification targeted TCR beta CDR3 regions from RNA transcripts. A set of HTBI primers served as the primers for a first-round RT-PCR of the TCR CDR3. TCRdb reprocessed the multiplex PCR reads with MiXCR, giving one entry per CDR3 protein. The sample has roughly 400,000 distinct CDR3 sequences; around 25% are singletons. Germline CDR1 reads LNHDA; CDR2 reads SQIVND (reference sequence). The CDR3 spans 13 residues.

Sequencing was carried out using blood. The clonotype originates from a man aged 45-65 years with Graves' hyperthyroidism. This chain joins TRBV19 and TRBJ2-5; unclear D gene. CDR3 amino acids: CASSIYQSETRYF. The CDR3 DNA sequence: TGTGCCAGTAGTATCTATCAGTCGGAGACCCGGTACTTC.